This T cell receptor (beta chain) was sequenced for a study of CD8+CD57+ T cells in acquired aplastic anemia (dated by TCRdb to the late 2010s). Context from the whole study: On average, sorted CD4+ and CD8+ cells yielded approximately 3 ug of extracted DNA, with a range of roughly 0.17 to 27.4 ug. For healthy donor samples, the average read count was around 10 million for CD4+ cells and 11 million to 14 million for CD8+ cells.

TCR repertoires of sorted CD4+ and CD8+ blood T cells from severe aplastic anemia patients and healthy subjects were deep-sequenced in the study. Ficoll-Paque density gradient centrifugation was used to isolate peripheral blood mononuclear cells. Before DNA was extracted, CD4+ and CD8+ T cells were sorted using either FACS or magnetic beads. This clonotype has just a few counts. There is no known antigen for this receptor. Within one base of it there is no much larger clone, and no base qualities were kept. Genomic DNA served as template for TCR beta VDJ combination and CDR3 sequence profiling. An Illumina HiSeq 2000 was used for TCR repertoire sequencing. As for how the authors treated the data: Repertoires were assessed using TRBV/TRBJ rearrangement plots, CDR3 size and DJ length profiles, and Simpson's diversity index. The most abundant DNA sequence in the deep sequencing data was taken as the immunodominant clone. CDR3 amino acid sequences were checked for sharing across subjects and were also compared against the VDJdb database and published repertoires. TCRdb reworked the public reads: Q25 trimming with fastp, MiXCR clone assembly, productive beta chains retained. Merged by CDR3 protein, the rows form single entries marked with the most common genes and DNA. TCRdb assigned the V and J calls; the authors' analysis was not used. Present in this sample are some 120,000 distinct CDR3 sequences, about 46% of which were seen just once. The top ten hold 2.5% of the sample.

The research as a whole found: Around 30 CD8+ CDR3 sequences were found in both patients and controls but appeared to be highly expressed in patients and within the immunodominant clones of the patients. CD8+ Simpson's diversity did not differ significantly between patients and healthy controls (P=0.060).

The CDR3, from cysteine to phenylalanine, totals 12 residues. The only DNA kept is the CDR3, 36 bases in frame from the first base. A distance of 11 bases separates the germline ends of V and J, which lose 8 bases and 4 bases respectively. CDR1 SNHLY and CDR2 FYNNEI were looked up in the germline V gene. In this chain, TRBV2 is recombined with TRBJ1-1; the best D guess is TRBD1, with 5 bases matching. The sequenced material came from sorted CD4+, CD8+, or CD8+CD57+ T cells (not recorded which) from PBMCs. This TCR was sampled from a human donor in good health, serving as a control. The DNA sequence is TGTGCCAGCCTAACAGGAGGCACTGAAGCTTTCTTT. This codes for CASLTGGTEAFF. The CDR3 plus the reference TRBV2 and TRBJ1-1 genes for the other parts give the full variable domain: EPEVTQTPSHQVTQMGQEVILRCVPISNHLYFYWYRQILGQKVEFLVSFYNNEISEKSEIFDDQFSVERPDGSNFTLKIRSTKLEDSAMYFCASLTGGTEAFFGQGTRLTVV.